The table lists the clone carrying this TCR beta chain with a few counts. Its antigen is currently unknown. This specimen comes from a study of cytomegalovirus exposure and HLA in healthy donors. Regarding the study as a whole: One variant, a missense change in DCLRE1C, was linked in a later analysis to TCR beta V- and J-gene trimming. Differences between HLA loci emerged in a later analysis of TCR association rates, with DRB1 most and HLA-C fewest. Presence/absence analyses assumed roughly uniform sequencing depth across donors, which may not hold. TCR beta chains associated with HLA were, in a later analysis, more clonally expanded than equally common others.

Amplification used 60 Vbeta primers and 13 Jbeta primers. The data were produced by immunoSEQ multiplex PCR, yet TCRdb's version contains in-frame clones alone and is incomplete. The data hold roughly 200,000 clones, with roughly 80% observed a single time. The specimen was PBMCs. The sequence was collected from a man aged 35-49 years in good health and CMV-seropositive.

For the CDR3, the DNA is TGTGCCAGCAGTGAAACAGGGCAGACCTACGAGCAGTACTTC. Translated, it gives CASSETGQTYEQYF. The rearrangement uses TRBV2 and TRBJ2-7; a weak D match, TRBD1 (6 bases). The CDR3 spans 14 residues. Germline V gene sequence: CDR1 SNHLY, CDR2 FYNNEI. Trimming shortened V by 2 bases and J by 2 bases, and 10 bases separated the two germline ends.